Below are 24 T cell receptor beta chains sequenced from a single sample in a study of OX40 agonist ivuxolimab in advanced cancers. Profiling relied on immunoSEQ multiplex PCR, and the TCRdb table lists in-frame clones only, not all of them. In the table there are about 6,100 clones, around 74% of which are singletons. The source material was CD4+ or CD8+ T cells sorted from blood, sampled in a trial of the OX40 agonist ivuxolimab. The receptors shown here come from an adult with an advanced solid tumor such as melanoma, head and neck, liver or kidney cancer.

The chain links TRBV6-5 to TRBJ1-6; D unresolved. The germline V gene encodes CDR1 MNHEY and CDR2 SVGAGI. The ends were cut back, 3 bases at V and 7 bases at J, with 10 bases in the middle. CDR3 length equals 14 residues. CDR3: CASSYTGMNSPLHF. CDR3 DNA: TGTGCCAGCAGTTATACTGGGATGAATTCACCCCTCCACTTT.

V and J are TRBV21-1 and TRBJ1-1; the DNA was not used to check the table's D call, TRBD1. TRBV21-1 is tagged as a pseudogene. The CDR3 has 15 amino acids. The CDR3 is CASSKATAPNTEAFF. CDR3 DNA: TGTGCCAGCAGCAAAGCTACAGCCCCAAACACTGAAGCTTTCTTT.

The V and J genes are TRBV7-2 and TRBJ2-3; possible D gene TRBD2, 6 bases. Germline CDR1 reads SGHTA; CDR2 reads FQGNSA. This CDR3 spans 14 amino acids. V lost 3 bases and J lost 3, with 10 bases in between. This chain's CDR3 is CASSFFGGTDTQYF. The CDR3, as DNA: TGTGCCAGCAGCTTCTTTGGGGGGACAGATACGCAGTATTTT.

V gene TRBV4-1 combines with J gene TRBJ1-4, with 7 bases aligning to TRBD1. The V gene end was trimmed by 0 bases and the J gene end by 5 bases; junction bases not matched to a gene: 9. The CDR3 covers 17 residues. Germline-derived CDR1 and CDR2 are MGHRA and YSYEKL. CDR3 region: CASSQEPSGGSNEKLFF. CDR3 DNA sequence: TGCGCCAGCAGCCAAGAGCCTTCAGGGGGTTCCAATGAAAAACTGTTTTTT.

The count of this clone is one. J is TRBJ2-7 and V is TRBV6-5; maybe TRBD2 (6 bases). This CDR3 comprises 13 residues. The germline gives CDR1 MNHEY, CDR2 SVGAGI. Trimming pared 6 bases from V and 7 bases from J, leaving 16 bases between. CDR3: CASRRGPTGEQYF. DNA of the CDR3: TGTGCCAGCAGGCGGGGCCCAACGGGGGAGCAGTACTTC.

This rearrangement joins TRBV5-5 to TRBJ2-7; the D gene is possibly TRBD2 (6 bases). The V and J ends lost 4 bases and 0 bases respectively, with 14 bases between them. The CDR3 has 15 residues. Germline V gene data show CDR1 as SGHKS and CDR2 as YYEKEE (reference sequence). This chain's CDR3 is CASSPGLSSSYEQYF. The CDR3 DNA reads as TGTGCCAGCAGCCCGGGACTCTCCAGCTCCTACGAGCAGTACTTC.

The V and J genes are TRBV7-2 and TRBJ2-2, with D possibly TRBD1 on 6 matching bases. This CDR3 has 14 residues. Germline V gives CDR1 SGHTA, CDR2 FQGNSA. The V end lost 5 bases, the J end lost 5 bases, and 12 bases lay between the germline ends. CDR3 protein: CASSSSQGTGELFF. The DNA for the CDR3 is TGTGCCAGCAGCAGTTCCCAGGGGACCGGGGAGCTGTTTTTT. The whole variable domain, remainder taken from reference TRBV7-2 and TRBJ2-2, is GAGVSQSPSNKVTEKGKDVELRCDPISGHTALYWYRQSLGQGLEFLIYFQGNSAPDKSGLPSDRFSAERTGGSVSTLTIQRTQQEDSAVYLCASSSSQGTGELFFGEGSRLTVL.

The rearrangement links TRBV19 to TRBJ2-7; 13 bases agree with TRBD2. This CDR3 is built from 15 residues. V was pared by 9 bases and J by 6 bases, with 11 bases of the junction left unmatched. Germline-derived CDR1 and CDR2 are LNHDA and SQIVND (reference sequence). The CDR3 spells CASAQLAGGPAEQYF. In DNA form, the CDR3 reads TGTGCCAGCGCCCAACTAGCGGGAGGGCCTGCCGAGCAGTACTTC.

V is TRBV5-6 and J is TRBJ1-1; 9 nucleotides agree with TRBD1. There are 13 residues in the CDR3. Germline values: CDR1 SGHDT, CDR2 YYEEEE. J lost 4 bases, V lost 3 bases, and 1 base had no gene match. The CDR3 nucleotides are TGTGCCAGCAGCTCGACAGGGGGCACTGAAGCTTTCTTT. Translated, it gives CASSSTGGTEAFF.

This clone came up a few times. V and J are TRBV28 and TRBJ1-1; D is ambiguous. Trimming took 3 bases from V and 5 from J, leaving 10 bases between them. CDR1 is MDHEN, CDR2 SYDVKM, per germline. The CDR3 totals 13 residues. The CDR3 loop reads CASSFAPYTEAFF. The CDR3 DNA reads TGTGCCAGCAGTTTCGCCCCCTATACTGAAGCTTTCTTT. Full variable domain (remainder filled in from reference TRBV28 and TRBJ1-1): DVKVTQSSRYLVKRTGEKVFLECVQDMDHENMFWYRQDPGLGLRLIYFSYDVKMKEKGDIPEGYSVSREKKERFSLILESASTNQTSMYLCASSFAPYTEAFFGQGTRLTVV.

The chain links TRBV6-5 to TRBJ1-2, with 8 bases aligning to TRBD1. Germline CDR1 reads MNHEY; CDR2 reads SVGAGI. The CDR3 is made up of 13 amino acids. With V trimmed by 2 bases and J by 8 bases, 4 bases remained unmatched. The CDR3 region has the DNA TGTGCCAGCAGTTACACGGACAGGGACGGCTACACCTTC. This encodes CASSYTDRDGYTF.

The V call is TRBV28, the J call TRBJ1-2, with a tentative D call TRBD1 (5 bases). With 5 bases removed from V and 5 bases from J, the gap between germline ends came to 15 bases. The CDR3 is 14 amino acids. Germline-derived CDR1 and CDR2 are MDHEN and SYDVKM. Here the CDR3 DNA reads TGTGCCAGCAGTCCGCGGGAGGGGACGTATGGCTACACCTTC. This translates into CASSPREGTYGYTF.

The chain links TRBV13 to TRBJ1-3; no definite D call. This CDR3 has 15 amino acids. Germline lookup yields CDR1 PRHDT and CDR2 FYEKMQ (reference sequence). Trimming pared 0 bases from V and 0 bases from J, leaving 6 bases between. The CDR3 DNA reads TGTGCCAGCAGCTTAGGCCCGGACTCTGGAAACACCATATATTTT. Its translation is CASSLGPDSGNTIYF.

This chain links TRBV6-6 with TRBJ1-1, with D hard to call. The CDR3 is 11 amino acids. The V gene's germline CDR1 is MNHNY and CDR2 SVGAGI (reference sequence). V was cut by 7 bases and J by 1 base, with 4 bases left in between. The CDR3 region has the DNA TGTGCCAGCACCCAGAACACTGAAGCTTTCTTT. Translation gives CASTQNTEAFF.

The rearrangement joins TRBV19 to TRBJ2-5; 7 bases line up with TRBD1. The CDR3 is made up of 14 amino acids. V gave up 6 bases and J gave up 6 bases; unmatched junction bases: 10. CDR1 is LNHDA, CDR2 SQIVND, per germline (reference sequence). The CDR3 DNA sequence: TGTGCCAGTAGGAGCGACAGGGCGTCGAAGACCCAGTACTTC. Protein sequence: CASRSDRASKTQYF.

The genes are TRBV19 and TRBJ1-6; D gene ambiguous. Germline-derived CDR1 and CDR2 are LNHDA and SQIVND (reference sequence). V lost 3 bases to trimming and J lost 6 bases, with 6 bases between them. CDR3 size: 13 residues. CDR3 nucleotides: TGTGCCAGTAGTATTACGGGTAATTCACCCCTCCACTTT. Translated, it gives CASSITGNSPLHF.

This chain links TRBV27 with TRBJ2-2; a possible D gene is TRBD2 (7 bases). The V end was cut by 5 bases, the J end by 3 bases, with 13 bases between. CDR1 and CDR2 from the germline V gene are MNHEY and SMNVEV (reference sequence). CDR3 length: 15 residues. CDR3 nucleotides: TGTGCCAGCAGTGCAGGGGACTACTACACCGGGGAGCTGTTTTTT. Translated: CASSAGDYYTGELFF.

This chain connects TRBV7-2 to TRBJ2-3; the match to TRBD2 covers 8 bases. The CDR3 spans 16 residues. V gave up 6 bases and J gave up 2 bases; unmatched junction bases: 10. Germline CDR1 reads SGHTA; CDR2 reads FQGNSA. The CDR3 region has the DNA TGTGCCAGCAGTCCCGGGACTAGTCCCTTCACAGATACGCAGTATTTT. Its translation is CASSPGTSPFTDTQYF.

The rearrangement uses TRBV6-5 and TRBJ1-2, with 7 bases lining up with TRBD1. V lost 5 bases and J lost 4; bases outside the gene matches: 4. The CDR3 contains 13 residues. The germline CDR1 and CDR2 sequences are MNHEY and SVGAGI. CDR3 region: CASSIQGGYGYTF. CDR3 bases: TGTGCCAGCAGTATTCAGGGGGGCTATGGCTACACCTTC.

This clone has a single count. The gene calls are TRBV6-5 and TRBJ1-6; D is uncertain. This CDR3 region has 13 residues. Germline-derived CDR1 and CDR2 are MNHEY and SVGAGI. Between the trimmed V and J ends, which lost 8 bases and 3 bases, there was a span of 8 bases. The CDR3 reads CASHYGYNSPLHF. In nucleotides, the CDR3 is TGTGCCAGCCACTACGGCTATAATTCACCCCTCCACTTT.

The CDR3 spells CASSLGTGGPQHF. The CDR3 nucleotides are TGTGCCAGCAGCTTGGGGACAGGGGGGCCCCAGCATTTT. The chain carries TRBV5-6 and TRBJ1-5, with 10 bases fitting TRBD1. This CDR3 spans 13 amino acids. Germline V gives CDR1 SGHDT, CDR2 YYEEEE. The V and J ends lost 0 bases and 9 bases, in that order; junction bases with no gene match: 0. The full variable domain, rest sourced from reference TRBV5-6 and TRBJ1-5, is DAGVTQSPTHLIKTRGQQVTLRCSPKSGHDTVSWYQQALGQGPQFIFQYYEEEERQRGNFPDRFSGHQFPNYSSELNVNALLLGDSALYLCASSLGTGGPQHFGDGTRLSIL.

The chain has TRBV5-4 and TRBJ1-1; D is undetermined. This CDR3 comprises 12 residues. The V and J ends lost 3 bases and 7 bases respectively, with 10 bases between them. Germline values: CDR1 SGHNT, CDR2 YYREEE (reference sequence). The CDR3 spells CASSWSQDEAFF. Written as DNA, the CDR3 is TGTGCCAGCAGCTGGTCCCAGGATGAAGCTTTCTTT.

This chain joins TRBV29-1 and TRBJ2-2; TRBD2 matches 10 bases. Germline-derived CDR1 and CDR2 are SQVTM and ANQGSEA. The CDR3 loop spans 15 amino acids. J was trimmed by 6 bases and V by 6 bases; bases with no gene match: 10. CDR3 sequence: CSVLGTSASPGELFF. For the CDR3, the DNA is TGCAGCGTCCTAGGGACTAGCGCGTCTCCCGGGGAGCTGTTTTTT.

With regard to this clone: The junction and the germline gene differ at one end; a read error may be behind it. The chain is built from TRBV7-3 and TRBJ1-1; D gene ambiguous. The CDR3 sequence is 13 residues long. Germline CDR1 is SGHTA and CDR2 is FQGTGA. The CDR3 DNA reads as TGTGCCAGCAGCCTAACGGGGAACACTGAAGCTTTCTTT. Its protein is CASSLTGNTEAFF.